This T cell receptor (beta chain) is from a study of molecular identifiers for immune sequencing clone quantification. Findings of the study overall: Barcode-sharing identical TCR molecules could underestimate highly expanded clone sizes.

Bulk TCR libraries were made with methods that had been previously described and with listed TCR primers. Each CDR3 protein is one row after TCRdb ran MiXCR on the PCR reads. The table has under 650,000 distinct CDR3 sequences, nearly 20% seen once. Ten or more counts support this clonotype. The target antigen is unknown. Germline CDR1 is SGHNT and CDR2 is YYREEE (reference sequence). The CDR3 loop spans 13 amino acids. V shed 4 bases, J shed 7 bases, and the junction held 6 bases outside the gene matches. For naive CD8 T cells, sorting used the CD8+CD4-CCR7+CD45RA+ phenotype. Sequencing was done on a sample of naive CD8+ T cells from blood, with Jurkat cell RNA spiked in. The subset was: FACS-sorted CD8+CD4-CCR7+CD45RA+ naive T cells. The chain couples TRBV5-4 to TRBJ2-7, with TRBD1 matching over 9 bases. The clonotype was recovered from a human donor in good health. Some libraries in this study had Jurkat cell RNA spiked in. CDR3 DNA: TGTGCCAGCAGCCCCGGGACAGGGCAAGAGCAGTACTTC. Its translation: CASSPGTGQEQYF.